The 26 T cell receptor beta chains presented below share a single source sample, sequenced in a study of T cells after yellow fever vaccination. TCRdb reprocessed the 5' RACE reads with MiXCR, giving one entry per CDR3 protein. The sample includes around 30,000 distinct CDR3 sequences, around 5% of them seen just once. Specimen: CD8+ T cells sorted from PBMCs, collected 10 days after the yellow fever booster vaccination. Receptors originate from a man in his thirties or forties who received the YFV17D yellow fever vaccine.

In regard to this clonotype: Since a much larger clone is just one base distant, this may be a read error. The chain links TRBV20-1 to TRBJ2-1, with D unresolved. The CDR3 contains 11 residues. Germline assignment: CDR1 DFQATT and CDR2 SNEGSKA (reference sequence). CDR3: CSANEGNEHFF. CDR3 DNA sequence: TGCAGTGCTAACGAAGGCAATGAGCATTTCTTC.

In its sample, this clonotype was seen many times. This rearrangement joins TRBV10-2 to TRBJ2-5; perhaps TRBD2 as D (6 bases). Germline V gives CDR1 WSHSY, CDR2 SAAADI. The CDR3 contains 13 residues. V dropped 7 bases and J dropped 7 bases, with 16 bases sitting between them. The CDR3, as DNA: TGCGCCAGCACAGTGGGACTCCCCCCGACCCAGTACTTC. This translates into CASTVGLPPTQYF.

This clonotype is termed medium-sized. This chain links TRBV6-5 with TRBJ2-5; TRBD2 matches at 7 bases. CDR3 length: 13 amino acids. Germline trimming cut 5 bases from V and 5 bases from J; bases unmatched to any gene: 5. CDR1 and CDR2 (germline): MNHEY, SVGAGI. CDR3 nucleotide sequence: TGTGCCAGCAGTCCCGGACTAGATGAGACCCAGTACTTC. Translated: CASSPGLDETQYF.

This clonotype was picked up many times. The rearrangement joins TRBV11-2 to TRBJ2-3, with TRBD2 identical over 7 bases. After removal of 6 bases from V and 2 bases from J, the junction contained 8 bases not matched to a gene. Germline V gene sequence: CDR1 SGHAT, CDR2 FQNNGV. The CDR3 length is 15 residues. This CDR3 reads CASSTSAGITDTQYF. In DNA, the CDR3 is TGTGCCAGCAGTACGTCAGCGGGAATCACAGATACGCAGTATTTT.

This clonotype came up many times. V gene TRBV2 combines with J gene TRBJ2-7; 7 nucleotides match TRBD1. The germline gives CDR1 SNHLY, CDR2 FYNNEI. CDR3 size: 13 residues. The V segment lost 9 bases and the J segment 5 bases; nucleotides outside the gene matches: 10. The CDR3 DNA is TGTGCCAGTCCGCACTTCGACAGGGACGAGCAGTACTTC. This encodes CASPHFDRDEQYF.

This clonotype was seen at least ten times. The genes are TRBV23-1 and TRBJ2-5, with TRBD1 identical over 7 bases. TRBV23-1 has ORF status, its function being uncertain. This CDR3 is built from 15 residues. V was pared by 3 bases and J by 3 bases, with 7 bases of the junction left unmatched. DNA of the CDR3: TGCGCCAGCAGTCACGGAGCCGGGACAGAAGAGACCCAGTACTTC. Translating it yields CASSHGAGTEETQYF.

This clonotype was seen at least ten times. V usage is TRBV19 and J usage is TRBJ1-1; a possible D gene is TRBD1 (5 bases). The CDR3 is 13 residues long. Germline V gives CDR1 LNHDA, CDR2 SQIVND (reference sequence). V lost 5 bases, J lost 6 bases, and 13 bases lay in between. CDR3 DNA sequence: TGTGCCAGTAGTTCGGGCCTGGGGGCTGAAGCTTTCTTT. It encodes CASSSGLGAEAFF. The whole variable domain, remainder taken from reference TRBV19 and TRBJ1-1, is DGGITQSPKYLFRKEGQNVTLSCEQNLNHDAMYWYRQDPGQGLRLIYYSQIVNDFQKGDIAEGYSVSREKKESFPLTVTSAQKNPTAFYLCASSSGLGAEAFFGQGTRLTVV.

Ten or more counts support this clonotype. The genes are TRBV6-5 and TRBJ2-3; 8 nucleotides match TRBD2. The CDR3 consists of 17 residues. Germline V gives CDR1 MNHEY, CDR2 SVGAGI. J lost 0 bases, V lost 4 bases, and 9 bases had no gene match. The CDR3 sequence is CASSSEAPSGSTDTQYF. In DNA, the CDR3 is TGTGCCAGCAGTTCCGAGGCGCCTAGCGGGAGCACAGATACGCAGTATTTT.

This clonotype came up many times. The CDR3 here is CSVVAGVGSEQFF. The CDR3 DNA follows: TGCAGCGTTGTAGCGGGAGTAGGGAGTGAGCAGTTCTTC. The gene calls are TRBV29-1 and TRBJ2-1, with TRBD2 matching over 9 bases. The CDR3 has 13 residues. Germline V gene sequence: CDR1 SQVTM, CDR2 ANQGSEA. V shed 4 bases and J 9 bases; nucleotides not matched to a gene: 7.

Ten or more counts support this clonotype. This chain connects TRBV2 to TRBJ2-1, with 9 nucleotides matching TRBD2. CDR3 length: 16 amino acids. Germline V lookup: CDR1 SNHLY, CDR2 FYNNEI. J was trimmed by 3 bases and V by 1 base; bases with no gene match: 4. This CDR3 is CASSEVSGSYYNEQFF. CDR3 nucleotides: TGTGCCAGCAGTGAAGTTAGCGGGAGCTACTACAATGAGCAGTTCTTC.

At least ten counts were recorded for this clonotype. The chain couples TRBV19 to TRBJ1-2, with D perhaps TRBD1 (5 bases). The germline V gene encodes CDR1 LNHDA and CDR2 SQIVND (reference sequence). This CDR3 contains 14 residues. V lost 9 bases and J 4 bases, leaving 18 bases between the germline ends. The CDR3 DNA sequence: TGTGCCAGCAAATACTCGGGGGTCATCTATGGCTACACCTTC. Protein sequence: CASKYSGVIYGYTF.

This clonotype occurred many times. The chain couples TRBV12-3 or TRBV12-4 to TRBJ2-7; 7 nucleotides agree with TRBD2. The J segment lost 1 base and the V segment lost 3 bases, leaving 6 bases of the junction unmatched. This CDR3 has 15 amino acids. The CDR3 DNA reads as TGTGCCAGCAGTTTCTTTGGGGGGGAATCCTACGAGCAGTACTTC. This encodes CASSFFGGESYEQYF.

There are many counts of this clonotype. The rearrangement uses TRBV4-3 and TRBJ2-7; 8 bases line up with TRBD1. Germline V gene data show CDR1 as LGHNA and CDR2 as YSLEER. This CDR3 has 15 residues. Losses at the gene ends were 4 bases for V and 5 bases for J; bases not matched to a gene: 10. CDR3 sequence: CASSPGTGRGHEQYF. The CDR3 DNA sequence: TGCGCCAGCAGCCCAGGGACAGGAAGGGGTCACGAGCAGTACTTC.

Many counts were recorded for this clonotype. This chain joins TRBV15 and TRBJ2-1; D call uncertain. Trimming took off 0 bases at V and 9 bases at J, with 12 bases between the two ends. This CDR3 region has 14 residues. In germline, CDR1 is LNHNV, CDR2 YYDKDF (reference sequence). CDR3 in amino acids: CATSREVQPGEQFF. The DNA of the CDR3 is TGTGCCACCAGCAGAGAGGTTCAGCCCGGTGAGCAGTTCTTC. Using reference TRBV15 and TRBJ2-1 for the parts outside the CDR3, the full variable domain is DAMVIQNPRYQVTQFGKPVTLSCSQTLNHNVMYWYQQKSSQAPKLLFHYYDKDFNNEADTPDNFQSRRPNTSFCFLDIRSPGLGDTAMYLCATSREVQPGEQFFGPGTRLTVL.

The table lists this clonotype with many counts. The chain recombines TRBV28 with TRBJ2-1; D possibly corresponds to TRBD1 (5 bases). Germline loops: CDR1 MDHEN, CDR2 SYDVKM. The CDR3 sequence is 12 residues long. Trimming took off 3 bases at V and 9 bases at J, with 9 bases between the two ends. CDR3 sequence (DNA): TGTGCCAGCAGTTTTGCAGGGTTTGAGCAGTTCTTC. This gives the protein CASSFAGFEQFF.

This clonotype was picked up many times. V is TRBV12-3 or TRBV12-4 and J is TRBJ2-1, with D perhaps TRBD2 (5 bases). This CDR3 is built from 12 residues. V lost 7 bases and J 5 bases, leaving 9 bases between the germline ends. CDR3 bases: TGTGCCAGCACCGGACTGAACAATGAGCAGTTCTTC. Amino acid sequence: CASTGLNNEQFF.

This clonotype has ten or more counts. The rearrangement joins TRBV3-1 to TRBJ2-7; the match to TRBD2 covers 7 bases. The trim removed 3 bases at V and 3 bases at J, leaving 26 bases unmatched. The CDR3 sequence is 21 residues long. Per germline, CDR1 LGHDT and CDR2 YNNKEL (reference sequence). In DNA form, the CDR3 reads TGTGCCAGCAGCCATCTCTCCGGGGGGAACACGATATCGACCCCGTTCTACGAGCAGTACTTC. This gives the protein CASSHLSGGNTISTPFYEQYF.

The sample holds many counts of this clonotype. CDR3 nucleotides: TGCGCCAGCAGCCAAGAGGGGACTAGCAACACCGGGGAGCTGTTTTTT. This sequence encodes CASSQEGTSNTGELFF. The chain carries TRBV4-3 and TRBJ2-2; 9 bases map to TRBD2. The CDR3 consists of 16 residues. After removal of 0 bases from V and 2 bases from J, the junction contained 1 base not matched to a gene. CDR1 and CDR2 (germline): LGHNA, YSLEER.

This clonotype has ten or more counts. The rearrangement links TRBV29-1 to TRBJ2-7; D remains ambiguous. V dropped 4 bases and J dropped 9 bases, with 13 bases sitting between them. The CDR3 sequence is 11 residues long. Germline V gene lookup returns CDR1 SQVTM and CDR2 ANQGSEA. The CDR3 loop is CSVGDLGLQYF. CDR3 nucleotides: TGCAGCGTTGGCGATCTGGGATTGCAGTACTTC.

This clonotype was seen repeatedly, ten times or more. The chain recombines TRBV4-3 with TRBJ2-1; possible D gene TRBD1, 5 bases. This CDR3 is 16 amino acids long. V was clipped by 0 bases and J by 0 bases, with 9 bases between them. The germline CDR1 and CDR2 sequences are LGHNA and YSLEER. Here the CDR3 reads CASSQDRASSYNEQFF. CDR3 in DNA: TGCGCCAGCAGCCAAGACAGGGCTAGCTCCTACAATGAGCAGTTCTTC.

This clonotype showed up many times. The chain combines TRBV6-5 with TRBJ2-1; no reliable D call. Germline lookup yields CDR1 MNHEY and CDR2 SVGAGI. There are 17 residues in the CDR3. V shed 2 bases and J shed 5 bases, with 19 bases lying between them. The CDR3 bases are TGTGCCAGCAGTTACGGTTTGGCAGATCTATACAACAATGAGCAGTTCTTC. Amino acid sequence: CASSYGLADLYNNEQFF.

The table lists this clonotype with many counts. The V gene is TRBV4-3, the J gene TRBJ2-7; D is uncertain. Trimming shortened V by 0 bases and J by 3 bases, and 9 bases separated the two germline ends. The CDR3 sequence is 14 residues long. Germline CDR1 is LGHNA and CDR2 is YSLEER. CDR3 residues: CASSQDSYNYEQYF. The CDR3 DNA sequence: TGCGCCAGCAGCCAAGACAGCTATAACTACGAGCAGTACTTC.

This clonotype was detected ten times or more. J is TRBJ2-7 and V is TRBV24-1; 7 bases agree with TRBD2. The germline CDR1 and CDR2 sequences are KGHDR and SFDVKD. The junction had 4 bases not matched to a gene; V was cut back by 5 bases and J by 4 bases. This CDR3 has 13 residues. The CDR3 loop reads CATSASGNYEQYF. As DNA, the CDR3 is TGTGCCACCAGTGCCAGCGGGAATTACGAGCAGTACTTC.

This clonotype was detected many times. V gene TRBV27 combines with J gene TRBJ2-7, with TRBD2 as a possible D gene (6 bases). Germline V gives CDR1 MNHEY, CDR2 SMNVEV (reference sequence). This CDR3 comprises 14 residues. V gave up 4 bases and J gave up 2 bases, with 12 bases separating them. The CDR3 sequence is CASSSGPGAYEQYF. The CDR3 DNA follows: TGTGCCAGCAGTTCGGGACCGGGAGCCTACGAGCAGTACTTC.

In its sample, this clonotype was seen many times. This chain connects TRBV15 to TRBJ2-7; D assignment may be TRBD1 or TRBD2 (6 bases each). Germline loops: CDR1 LNHNV, CDR2 YYDKDF (reference sequence). The ends were cut back, 4 bases at V and 0 bases at J, with 16 bases in the middle. The CDR3 runs to 16 residues. In DNA form, the CDR3 reads TGTGCCACCAGCACTTCAAGGGGGGCGAGCTCCTACGAGCAGTACTTC. Its translation: CATSTSRGASSYEQYF. The full variable domain, in which reference TRBV15 and TRBJ2-7 provide the parts outside the CDR3, is DAMVIQNPRYQVTQFGKPVTLSCSQTLNHNVMYWYQQKSSQAPKLLFHYYDKDFNNEADTPDNFQSRRPNTSFCFLDIRSPGLGDTAMYLCATSTSRGASSYEQYFGPGTRLTVT.

This clonotype was recorded at least ten times. The V gene is TRBV10-2, the J gene TRBJ1-5; D unresolved. Germline CDR1 WSHSY, CDR2 SAAADI. Trimming cost V 3 bases and J 4 bases, with 13 bases left between them. The length of the CDR3 is 15 residues. The CDR3 DNA follows: TGCGCCAGCAGTGAATCCTTCGTGGGTAATCAGCCCCAGCATTTT. The encoded protein is CASSESFVGNQPQHF.